This T cell receptor (beta chain) was sequenced during a study of blood T cell repertoires in COVID-19. Study-wide context: The analysed material was cDNA or gDNA that came from T cells, B-cell-depleted T cells, or PBMCs.

Looked up from germline, CDR1 is MNHEY and CDR2 is SVGAGI. The CDR3 runs 14 residues. J was trimmed by 2 bases and V by 6 bases; bases with no gene match: 5. Original data processing: Amplification of reference gene primers was used by the study to estimate nucleated cell counts. The protocol was immunoSEQ multiplex PCR, while the TCRdb copy is restricted to in-frame clones and leaves out a portion. Clonal size and the V and J genes are those of that table, whereas D and trimming came from the DNA. This table holds approximately 92,000 clones, around four fifths found once. V gene TRBV6-5 combines with J gene TRBJ2-7; TRBD2 matches 9 bases. The specimen sequenced was peripheral blood. This TCR was recovered from a man between 50 and 59 years old with acute or convalescent COVID-19. In DNA form, the CDR3 reads TGTGCCAGCAGCCCGACTAGCGGACCCTACGAGCAGTACTTC. Its translation is CASSPTSGPYEQYF.